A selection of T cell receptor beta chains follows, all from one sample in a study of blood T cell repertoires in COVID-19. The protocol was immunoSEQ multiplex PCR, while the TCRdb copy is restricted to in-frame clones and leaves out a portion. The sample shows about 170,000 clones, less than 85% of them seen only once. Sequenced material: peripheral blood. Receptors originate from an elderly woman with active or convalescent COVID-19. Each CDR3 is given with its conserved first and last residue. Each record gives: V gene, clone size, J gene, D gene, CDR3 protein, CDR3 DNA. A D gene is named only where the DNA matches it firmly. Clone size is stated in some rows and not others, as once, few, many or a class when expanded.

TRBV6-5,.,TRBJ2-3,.,CASSSMSGVVDTQYF,TGTGCCAGCAGCTCGATGTCGGGGGTAGTGGATACGCAGTATTTT
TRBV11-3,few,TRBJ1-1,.,CASSLGVNTEAFF,TGTGCCAGCAGCTTAGGAGTGAACACTGAAGCTTTCTTT
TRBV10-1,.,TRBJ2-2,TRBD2,CASSGGLAGVDTGELFF,TGCGCCAGCAGTGGCGGACTAGCGGGAGTTGACACCGGGGAGCTGTTTTTT
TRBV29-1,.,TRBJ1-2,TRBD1,CSGSGGRGYTF,TGCAGCGGATCAGGGGGCCGTGGCTACACCTTC
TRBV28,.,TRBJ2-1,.,CASTRSDSYNEQFF,TGTGCCAGCACTAGAAGCGACTCCTACAATGAGCAGTTCTTC
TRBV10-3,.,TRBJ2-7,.,CAISPDFRDWTYEQYF,TGTGCCATCAGTCCAGATTTCCGGGACTGGACCTACGAGCAGTACTTC
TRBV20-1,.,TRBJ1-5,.,CSASGGGQPQHF,TGCAGTGCTAGTGGGGGGGGTCAGCCCCAGCATTTT
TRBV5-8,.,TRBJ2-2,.,CASSLVGVAESPGELFF,TGTGCCAGCAGCTTGGTCGGGGTAGCGGAGTCGCCCGGGGAGCTGTTTTTT
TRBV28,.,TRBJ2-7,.,CASSFLAQPYEQYF,TGTGCCAGCAGTTTCTTGGCACAACCCTACGAGCAGTACTTC
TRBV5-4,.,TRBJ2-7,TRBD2,CASSLDRRGSAYEQYF,TGTGCCAGCAGCTTGGATCGGCGCGGGAGCGCCTACGAGCAGTACTTC
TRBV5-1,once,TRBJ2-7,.,CASSLTTLVYEQYF,TGCGCCAGCAGCTTGACGACTCTTGTCTACGAGCAGTACTTC
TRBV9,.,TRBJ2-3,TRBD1,CASSATGGSPGTDTQYF,TGTGCCAGCAGCGCCACAGGGGGAAGTCCGGGAACAGATACGCAGTATTTT
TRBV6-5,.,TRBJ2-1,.,CASSKDTYNEQFF,TGTGCCAGCAGTAAGGACACATACAATGAGCAGTTCTTC
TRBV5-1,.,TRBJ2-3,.,CASSLGHPGTDTQYF,TGCGCCAGCAGCTTGGGACACCCTGGGACAGATACGCAGTATTTT
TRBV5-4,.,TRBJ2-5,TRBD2,CASSGMGGETQYF,TGTGCCAGCAGCGGGATGGGGGGGGAGACCCAGTACTTC
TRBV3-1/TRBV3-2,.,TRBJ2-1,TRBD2,CASSPSGRYHNEQFF,TGTGCCAGCAGTCCTAGCGGGAGGTATCACAATGAGCAGTTCTTC